The 29 T cell receptor beta chains below were found in one sample sequenced in a study of cytomegalovirus exposure and HLA in healthy donors. A multiplex PCR was run with 60 Vbeta primers and 13 Jbeta primers. Assay used: immunoSEQ multiplex PCR; TCRdb lists only in-frame clones, some missing. This table holds approximately 150,000 clones, about three quarters found once. The sample taken for sequencing was PBMCs. The receptors stem from a woman under 40 in good health and CMV-seropositive.

The chain recombines TRBV12-5 with TRBJ1-3, with 7 bases aligning to TRBD1. Germline V gene sequence: CDR1 LGHNT, CDR2 FRNRAP. The trim removed 1 base at V and 7 bases at J, leaving 10 bases unmatched. The CDR3 contains 16 residues. The CDR3 DNA follows: TGTGCTAGTGGTTTGGGACAATCGACAGGGCCGAACACCATATATTTT. This translates into CASGLGQSTGPNTIYF.

This clone was detected a few times. This rearrangement joins TRBV28 to TRBJ2-7, with 8 positions matching TRBD1. This CDR3 region has 15 residues. Germline CDR1 MDHEN, CDR2 SYDVKM. J gave up 0 bases and V 8 bases, and 9 bases lay outside the gene matches. The CDR3 spells CASVEQGGLSYEQYF. CDR3 bases: TGTGCCAGCGTCGAACAGGGGGGCCTCTCCTACGAGCAGTACTTC.

This clone was seen just once. This sequence joins TRBV6-5 and TRBJ1-5; D unclear. The CDR3 has 12 residues. CDR1 MNHEY and CDR2 SVGAGI come from the germline V gene. V was clipped by 5 bases and J by 11 bases, with 13 bases between them. The CDR3, as DNA: TGTGCCAGCAGTCCTCCTGCGGGAGCCCAGCATTTT. Its translation: CASSPPAGAQHF.

This chain connects TRBV19 to TRBJ2-1; D is uncertain. This CDR3 has 14 residues. Germline V lookup: CDR1 LNHDA, CDR2 SQIVND (reference sequence). Between the trimmed V and J ends, which lost 1 base and 4 bases, there was a span of 8 bases. The CDR3 DNA reads as TGTGCCAGTAGTATAGCCGCCCGGTACAATGAGCAGTTCTTC. Translation: CASSIAARYNEQFF.

CDR3 loop: CASSLPGQSSGNTIYF. The CDR3 DNA is TGTGCCAGCAGCTTACCGGGACAGAGCTCTGGAAACACCATATATTTT. The chain has TRBV7-9 and TRBJ1-3, with 7 nucleotides matching TRBD1. V was pared by 2 bases and J by 0 bases, with 4 bases of the junction left unmatched. The CDR3 sequence is 16 residues long. Germline CDR1 and CDR2: SEHNR and FQNEAQ (reference sequence).

The rearrangement joins TRBV7-8 to TRBJ1-4; D possibly corresponds to TRBD1 (6 bases). This CDR3 has 15 amino acids. V dropped 3 bases and J dropped 7 bases, with 15 bases sitting between them. The germline CDR1 and CDR2 sequences are SGHVS and FQNEAQ. The CDR3 spells CASSFSGGRVEKLFF. For the CDR3, the DNA is TGTGCCAGCAGCTTTAGCGGGGGCAGGGTTGAAAAACTGTTTTTT.

This clone was seen only once. The V and J genes are TRBV9 and TRBJ2-1; the D gene is possibly TRBD1 (5 bases). CDR3 length equals 16 residues. The germline V gene has CDR1 SGDLS and CDR2 YYNGEE. Trimming took off 0 bases at V and 6 bases at J, with 16 bases between the two ends. CDR3 residues: CASSVGEVVQGNEQFF. The DNA for the CDR3 is TGTGCCAGCAGCGTAGGCGAGGTGGTGCAGGGCAATGAGCAGTTCTTC.

The V and J genes are TRBV5-4 and TRBJ2-6; D gene unclear. Germline CDR1 is SGHNT and CDR2 is YYREEE (reference sequence). Between the trimmed V and J ends, which lost 2 bases and 0 bases, there was a span of 12 bases. The CDR3 contains 17 residues. CDR3 sequence (DNA): TGTGCCAGCAGCTTACTCCTCCAAAGCTCTGGGGCCAACGTCCTGACTTTC. Its protein is CASSLLLQSSGANVLTF.

The chain uses TRBV12-5 and TRBJ1-4; D uncertain. Deletions cut 0 bases from V and 0 bases from J, with 11 bases between. CDR1 is LGHNT, CDR2 FRNRAP, per germline. The CDR3 loop spans 17 amino acids. The CDR3 sequence: CASGLVRELSTNEKLFF. In DNA form, the CDR3 reads TGTGCTAGTGGTTTGGTACGGGAGTTATCAACTAATGAAAAACTGTTTTTT.

For this clone: The sample holds other DNA sequences that translate to the same CDR3. V usage is TRBV27 and J usage is TRBJ1-4; D gene uncertain. This CDR3 comprises 13 residues. V was clipped by 3 bases and J by 8 bases, with 10 bases between them. CDR1 is MNHEY and CDR2 is SMNVEV in the germline V gene (reference sequence). The CDR3 coding sequence is TGTGCCAGCAGTTTGCGGGAGGGCGAAAAACTGTTTTTT. Encoded protein: CASSLREGEKLFF. Together with reference TRBV27 and TRBJ1-4, the CDR3 gives the full variable domain: EAQVTQNPRYLITVTGKKLTVTCSQNMNHEYMSWYRQDPGLGLRQIYYSMNVEVTDKGDVPEGYKVSRKEKRNFPLILESPSPNQTSLYFCASSLREGEKLFFGSGTQLSVL.

This clone was recorded a few times. The gene calls are TRBV4-2 and TRBJ2-5; 11 bases fit TRBD2. Per germline, CDR1 LGHNA and CDR2 YNFKEQ. The ends lost 6 bases at V and 5 bases at J; junction bases unmatched: 8. The CDR3 totals 15 residues. The DNA of the CDR3 is TGTGCCAGCAGTCACACTAGCGGGAGTCCGGAGACCCAGTACTTC. It codes for CASSHTSGSPETQYF.

The chain has TRBV29-1 and TRBJ2-5; D is possibly TRBD2 (6 bases). The CDR3 runs 14 residues. Germline V gene sequence: CDR1 SQVTM, CDR2 ANQGSEA. V was cut by 0 bases and J by 5 bases, with 13 bases left in between. The CDR3 region is CSVEDQGGLETQYF. The CDR3 DNA reads TGCAGCGTTGAAGATCAAGGAGGGTTGGAGACCCAGTACTTC.

V is TRBV4-1 and J is TRBJ2-7; 14 nucleotides line up with TRBD2. This CDR3 contains 17 residues. Per germline, CDR1 MGHRA and CDR2 YSYEKL. With V trimmed by 3 bases and J by 0 bases, 4 bases remained unmatched. The CDR3 spells CASSQGTSGRSSYEQYF. CDR3 coding DNA: TGCGCCAGCAGCCAGGGGACTAGCGGGAGAAGCTCCTACGAGCAGTACTTC.

The rearrangement joins TRBV28 to TRBJ1-2; TRBD1 agrees at 7 bases. V was pared by 6 bases and J by 5 bases, with 6 bases of the junction left unmatched. The CDR3 is made up of 13 amino acids. From germline, CDR1 is MDHEN and CDR2 SYDVKM. The CDR3 DNA reads as TGTGCCAGCAGACCCGGGACAGTTTATGGCTACACCTTC. This sequence encodes CASRPGTVYGYTF.

This rearrangement joins TRBV5-1 to TRBJ2-7, with D possibly being TRBD1 (6 bases). The CDR3 length is 15 residues. V was trimmed by 3 bases and J by 2 bases, leaving 15 bases between them. CDR1 and CDR2 from the germline V gene are SGHRS and YFSETQ. CDR3 residues: CASSSSTGATYEQYF. Written as DNA, the CDR3 is TGCGCCAGCAGCTCCTCGACAGGAGCCACCTACGAGCAGTACTTC.

The V gene is TRBV11-3, the J gene TRBJ2-1; 14 nucleotides match TRBD2. Looked up from germline, CDR1 is SGHNT and CDR2 is YENEEA. Unmatched junction bases numbered 4, after V lost 5 bases and J lost 10 bases. The CDR3 is 14 residues long. CDR3 sequence: CASSQGLAGDEQFF. DNA of the CDR3: TGTGCCAGCAGCCAGGGACTAGCGGGAGACGAGCAGTTCTTC.

This clone came up once. The rearrangement links TRBV5-1 to TRBJ1-2; 12 nucleotides match TRBD1. Unmatched junction bases numbered 2, after V lost 0 bases and J lost 2 bases. The CDR3 runs 16 residues. Looked up from germline, CDR1 is SGHRS and CDR2 is YFSETQ. This CDR3 reads CASSLGGQGANYGYTF. The DNA of the CDR3 is TGCGCCAGCAGCTTGGGGGGACAGGGGGCCAACTATGGCTACACCTTC.

This chain links TRBV4-1 with TRBJ2-5; 15 positions match TRBD2. The CDR3 covers 18 residues. The V gene's germline CDR1 is MGHRA and CDR2 YSYEKL. The ends lost 3 bases at V and 4 bases at J; junction bases unmatched: 9. CDR3 DNA: TGCGCCAGCAGCCATGCCGGTGGACTAGCGGGAGGGAGAGAGACCCAGTACTTC. Translating gives CASSHAGGLAGGRETQYF.

This clone was picked up one time. This rearrangement joins TRBV6-4 to TRBJ1-1, with 11 bases aligning to TRBD1. CDR1 is MRHNA, CDR2 SNTAGT, per germline. The CDR3 is 16 amino acids. The J segment lost 5 bases and the V segment lost 6 bases, leaving 11 bases of the junction unmatched. As DNA, the CDR3 is TGTGCCAGCAGAAAATCTTTCGGGACAGGGGGAACTGAAGCTTTCTTT. Amino acid sequence: CASRKSFGTGGTEAFF.

This chain links TRBV6-5 with TRBJ1-4, with 7 nucleotides matching TRBD1. Trimming removed 8 bases from V and 6 bases from J; junction bases left unmatched: 6. CDR1 and CDR2 from the germline V gene are MNHEY and SVGAGI. CDR3 length: 13 residues. CDR3 nucleotides: TGTGCCAGCGCGGGACAGAACTATGAAAAACTGTTTTTT. As protein: CASAGQNYEKLFF.

This chain links TRBV6-5 with TRBJ2-3; 9 positions match TRBD2. The CDR3 covers 15 residues. Looked up from germline, CDR1 is MNHEY and CDR2 is SVGAGI. Trimming removed 6 bases from V and 0 bases from J; junction bases left unmatched: 4. For the CDR3, the DNA is TGTGCCAGCAGCCGACTAGCGGCTAGCACAGATACGCAGTATTTT. Protein sequence: CASSRLAASTDTQYF.

The table lists this clone with a few counts. The V gene is TRBV5-6, the J gene TRBJ1-1, with TRBD1 matching 7 bases. J lost 2 bases, V lost 6 bases, and 7 bases had no gene match. The germline CDR1 and CDR2 sequences are SGHDT and YYEEEE. The CDR3 runs to 14 residues. DNA for the CDR3: TGTGCCAGCATCTCGGGACAGATAAACACTGAAGCTTTCTTT. Its protein is CASISGQINTEAFF. The full variable domain, with the rest looked up from reference TRBV5-6 and TRBJ1-1, is DAGVTQSPTHLIKTRGQQVTLRCSPKSGHDTVSWYQQALGQGPQFIFQYYEEEERQRGNFPDRFSGHQFPNYSSELNVNALLLGDSALYLCASISGQINTEAFFGQGTRLTVV.

This chain uses TRBV7-8 with TRBJ2-5; D is perhaps TRBD1 (6 bases). Germline V gene lookup returns CDR1 SGHVS and CDR2 FQNEAQ. The ends were cut back, 3 bases at V and 2 bases at J, with 7 bases in the middle. The CDR3 is 13 residues long. CDR3 coding DNA: TGTGCCAGCAGCTTTGGACAGCAAGAGACCCAGTACTTC. Its protein product is CASSFGQQETQYF. The full variable domain, in which reference TRBV7-8 and TRBJ2-5 provide the parts outside the CDR3, is GAGVSQSPRYKVAKRGQDVALRCDPISGHVSLFWYQQALGQGPEFLTYFQNEAQLDKSGLPSDRFFAERPEGSVSTLKIQRTQQEDSAVYLCASSFGQQETQYFGPGTRLLVL.

The gene calls are TRBV11-3 and TRBJ1-3; perhaps TRBD1 as D (5 bases). Looked up from germline, CDR1 is SGHNT and CDR2 is YENEEA. The ends were cut back, 1 base at V and 6 bases at J, with 13 bases in the middle. This CDR3 has 15 amino acids. The CDR3 bases are TGTGCCAGCAGCTTAGGCGGGGCCATCAAAAACACCATATATTTT. Its protein is CASSLGGAIKNTIYF.

CDR3 loop: CASCDRYNYGYTF. Here the CDR3 DNA reads TGTGCCAGCTGCGACAGGTACAACTATGGCTACACCTTC. The rearrangement joins TRBV6-5 to TRBJ1-2, with a weak D call TRBD1 (6 bases). Germline V CDR1 and CDR2: MNHEY, SVGAGI. Trimming pared 8 bases from V and 2 bases from J, leaving 12 bases between. The CDR3 totals 13 residues.

The CDR3 region is CASSLSTGEAVWEQYF. The DNA of the CDR3 is TGTGCCAGCAGTTTATCGACGGGGGAGGCTGTGTGGGAGCAGTACTTC. This chain uses TRBV27 with TRBJ2-7; tentatively, D is TRBD2 (6 bases). The CDR3 consists of 16 residues. V shed 0 bases and J shed 7 bases, with 19 bases lying between them. In germline, CDR1 is MNHEY, CDR2 SMNVEV (reference sequence).

The chain carries TRBV6-1 and TRBJ1-2; 7 bases fit TRBD1. V shed 3 bases and J 0 bases; nucleotides not matched to a gene: 4. CDR1 and CDR2 (germline): MNHNS, SASEGT. The CDR3 extends over 15 amino acids. DNA of the CDR3: TGTGCCAGCAGTGATCTGACAGGGCCTAACTATGGCTACACCTTC. Residues: CASSDLTGPNYGYTF.

The chain is built from TRBV6-1 and TRBJ2-7; 10 nucleotides line up with TRBD1. Germline lookup yields CDR1 MNHNS and CDR2 SASEGT. This CDR3 comprises 13 residues. Germline trimming cut 3 bases from V and 6 bases from J; bases unmatched to any gene: 2. In DNA form, the CDR3 reads TGTGCCAGCAGTGACCGGGACAGGGGCGAGCAGTACTTC. The encoded protein is CASSDRDRGEQYF.

V and J are TRBV4-3 and TRBJ2-6; D not certain. CDR1 LGHNA and CDR2 YSLEER come from the germline V gene. Trimming took 0 bases from V and 2 from J, leaving 5 bases between them. The CDR3 is 15 amino acids. The CDR3 DNA is TGCGCCAGCAGCCAAGATCTAGCTGGGGCCAACGTCCTGACTTTC. It specifies CASSQDLAGANVLTF.